Presented here are 2 T cell receptor beta chains from one specimen sequenced in a study of Ad26.COV2.S vaccination and SARS-CoV-2 variants. Sample treatment: some 20 received Ad26.COV2.S at low or high dose, single or two shots; about 5 received placebo; per-sample allocation not given. Repertoires come from day 63 after the first vaccine or placebo injection. The repertoire was sequenced with immunoSEQ multiplex PCR; TCRdb's copy has only in-frame clones and lacks some. The table has just over 350,000 clones, roughly 84% seen once; the top ten hold 2.5% to 3.5%. The sample consisted of peripheral blood, taken in a trial of Ad26.COV2.S vaccine versus placebo. The receptors here all came from a person aged 18 to 59 who received the Ad26.COV2.S COVID-19 vaccine or a placebo.

This chain connects TRBV10-1 to TRBJ2-5; D remains ambiguous. V gave up 0 bases and J gave up 5 bases, with 4 bases separating them. This CDR3 region has 12 residues. In germline, CDR1 is WNHNN, CDR2 SYGVQD (reference sequence). The CDR3 loop is CASSESGETQYF. The CDR3 bases are TGCGCCAGCAGTGAGTCAGGGGAGACCCAGTACTTC.

The chain recombines TRBV23-1 with TRBJ2-5; either TRBD1 or TRBD2 may fit D (5 bases each). TRBV23-1 is filed as an ORF, its function uncertain. There are 17 residues in the CDR3. With 0 bases removed from V and 3 bases from J, the gap between germline ends came to 17 bases. The CDR3 loop is CASSQSSPPGTKETQYF. The CDR3 DNA follows: TGCGCCAGCAGTCAATCCTCGCCTCCAGGGACGAAAGAGACCCAGTACTTC.